This record concerns one TCR beta chain sequence. What this receptor recognizes is not known. Base qualities are not at hand, and no much larger clone is one base apart. The sample belongs to a study of radiotherapy plus CTLA-4 blockade in lung cancer (dated by TCRdb to 2016 to 2019). With respect to the entire study: Objective responses were observed in 18% of enrolled patients, and disease control was achieved in approximately 32%. The paper as a whole reports these results and caveats: Increased serum interferon-beta after radiation, together with early dynamic changes in blood T cell clones, were reported to be the strongest predictors of response. After treatment with radiotherapy and ipilimumab, TCR clones that originated in tumors expanded in peripheral blood.

Including cysteine and phenylalanine, the CDR3 has 15 amino acids. Only the CDR3 portion is preserved as DNA: 45 bases, with reading frame beginning at the first base. CDR1 and CDR2 were assigned from the germline V gene as MDHEN and SYDVKM. Clipping removes 7 bases from V and 1 base from J, with 3 as the unmatched junction base count. The library was built by means of the immunoSEQ multiplex PCR assay. Drawn from immuneACCESS, this table holds only the in-frame rearrangements with V and J called that TCRdb kept. Clones are partly lost; checked studies trace under half to an unresolved V gene and leave the rest unexplained. The sample profile shows about 95,000 clones; around four fifths of them were found once. The ten largest make up around 3.6% of the sample. Focal radiation therapy combined with CTLA-4 blockade (ipilimumab) was tested in patients with chemo-refractory metastatic non-small-cell lung cancer.

The sequence joins TRBV28 to TRBJ2-3; 12 central bases correspond to TRBD2. The sequencing used peripheral blood, collected from a patient treated with radiotherapy plus ipilimumab. The TCR sequence derives from a human donor with non-small cell lung cancer who had a partial response to radiotherapy plus ipilimumab. The CDR3 has the sequence CASTRLAGGTDTQYF. The DNA sequence reads TGTGCCAGCACCCGACTAGCGGGAGGCACAGATACGCAGTATTTT.